This T cell receptor beta chain stems from a study of CD8 T cells in ankylosing spondylitis. Study-wide points: Ankylosing spondylitis blood seemed to carry a telltale TCR beta motif made of seven or eight highly homologous variants. Past research had described some motif variants in reactive arthritis synovial fluid and blood.

CDR1 is SGHVS, CDR2 FNYEAQ, per germline. The CDR3 length is 15 residues. After removal of 5 bases from V and 2 bases from J, the junction contained 8 bases not matched to a gene. TCRdb re-analysed the 5' RACE reads in MiXCR, keeping a single row per CDR3 protein. The top ten clones hold under 20% of a sample with about 750,000 distinct CDR3 sequences, 15% to 20% of them seen once. This clonotype has just a few counts. Its antigen remains unknown. The chain uses TRBV7-6 and TRBJ2-7; TRBD1 aligns across 8 bases. Sequencing was done on a sample of blood, either unsorted or a sorted T cell fraction (not recorded which). The TCR sequence derives from a male donor with ankylosing spondylitis. For the CDR3, the DNA is TGTGCCAGCAGCCCCCAGACAGGGGTCACCTACGAGCAGTACTTC. It specifies CASSPQTGVTYEQYF. Full variable domain (outside the CDR3, taken from reference TRBV7-6 and TRBJ2-7): GAGVSQSPRYKVTKRGQDVALRCDPISGHVSLYWYRQALGQGPEFLTYFNYEAQQDKSGLPNDRFSAERPEGSISTLTIQRTEQRDSAMYRCASSPQTGVTYEQYFGPGTRLTVT.